This entry lists 5 T cell receptor beta chains sequenced from one sample in a study of beta chain features in type 1 diabetes. Study-wide points: Across all four CD4+ subsets, people with type 1 diabetes showed modestly shorter TCRB CDR3s.

Sequenced material consisted of expressed TCRB transcripts (all of the isolated RNA was reverse transcribed). TCRdb's copy holds only in-frame clones and misses some; the assay was immunoSEQ multiplex PCR. The sample gives under 400,000 clones, roughly 12% of which show up once; approximately 0.011% is in the top ten. These receptors have no known antigen. The sequenced material came from naive CD4+ T cells from blood. Source of these receptors: a woman between 18 and 30 years old with type 1 diabetes.

The CDR3 spells CASSSYRGGLDTQYF. The CDR3 coding sequence is TGTGCCAGCAGTTCCTACCGGGGGGGCCTCGATACGCAGTATTTT. J is TRBJ2-3 and V is TRBV27, with TRBD2 identical over 8 bases. Germline V lookup: CDR1 MNHEY, CDR2 SMNVEV (reference sequence). With 4 bases clipped from V and 6 bases from J, the junction kept 9 bases outside the gene matches. CDR3 length: 15 amino acids.

In its sample, this clone was seen a few times. V is TRBV18 and J is TRBJ1-2; tentatively, D is TRBD1 (5 bases). Germline lookup yields CDR1 KGHSH and CDR2 LQKENI. The V end lost 0 bases, the J end lost 8 bases, and 19 bases lay between the germline ends. The CDR3 covers 16 residues. The CDR3 loop is CASSPPYSRAGEGYTF. The CDR3 region has the DNA TGTGCCAGCTCACCACCCTACTCGAGGGCGGGGGAAGGCTACACCTTC.

The V gene is TRBV7-9, the J gene TRBJ2-7; D ambiguous. From germline, CDR1 is SEHNR and CDR2 FQNEAQ (reference sequence). V shed 10 bases and J shed 7 bases, with 20 bases lying between them. The CDR3 is 13 amino acids. The CDR3 DNA follows: TGTGCCACCAACCCATCTGCTTCTAGGGAGCAGTACTTC. Translating gives CATNPSASREQYF.

This clone has just a few counts. The V call is TRBV29-1, the J call TRBJ1-2; D perhaps matches TRBD1 (6 bases). The V gene lost 5 bases and the J gene lost 0 bases, with 10 bases spanning the gap. CDR3 length: 13 amino acids. Germline assignment: CDR1 SQVTM and CDR2 ANQGSEA. This CDR3 reads CSVMDSANYGYTF. The DNA of the CDR3 is TGCAGCGTTATGGACAGCGCTAACTATGGCTACACCTTC.

This clone was found a few times. The J gene is TRBJ1-3, the V gene TRBV30, with no clear D. The CDR3 consists of 13 residues. CDR1 is GTSNPN, CDR2 SVGIG, per germline (reference sequence). Deletions cut 0 bases from V and 3 bases from J, with 6 bases between. CDR3 nucleotide sequence: TGTGCCTGGAGTGTAATCGGTGGAAACACCATATATTTT. It yields the protein CAWSVIGGNTIYF.